In its sample, the clone carrying this T cell receptor (beta chain) was seen a few times. This sample was taken from a study of Graves' ophthalmopathy and Graves' hyperthyroidism. Hyperthyroidism was classified as stable if no ophthalmopathy occurred within 18 months of follow-up. Scientists amplified the TCR beta CDR3 regions from RNA transcripts. The library came from an HTBI-primed first-round RT-PCR and a second-round multiplex PCR. In TCRdb, the multiplex PCR reads were re-called with MiXCR into one record per CDR3 protein. Of 400,000 to 450,000 distinct CDR3 sequences in the sample, roughly 21% were seen once. Germline V gene lookup returns CDR1 MNHNS and CDR2 SASEGT. The CDR3 is 15 amino acids. V shed 7 bases and J 6 bases; nucleotides not matched to a gene: 14.

Input material: peripheral blood. J is TRBJ1-2 and V is TRBV6-1; 7 positions agree with TRBD1. The sequence was obtained from a woman younger than 35 with stable Graves' hyperthyroidism. CDR3 DNA sequence: TGTGCCAGCACCCCTCGGGAAGGGGGCGCGAATGGCTACACCTTC. Protein product: CASTPREGGANGYTF.